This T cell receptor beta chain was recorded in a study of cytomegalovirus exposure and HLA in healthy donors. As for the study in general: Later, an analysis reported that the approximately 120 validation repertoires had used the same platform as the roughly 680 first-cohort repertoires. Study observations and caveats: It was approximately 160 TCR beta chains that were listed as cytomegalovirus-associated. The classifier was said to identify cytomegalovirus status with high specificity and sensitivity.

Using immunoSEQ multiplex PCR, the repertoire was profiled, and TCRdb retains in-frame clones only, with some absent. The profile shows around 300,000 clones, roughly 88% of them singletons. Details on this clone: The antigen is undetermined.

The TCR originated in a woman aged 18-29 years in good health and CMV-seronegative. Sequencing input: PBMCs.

The CDR3 bases are TGTGCCAGCAGCCGGAGGGGCAAAGAGACCCAGTACTTC. The encoded protein is CASSRRGKETQYF. The V and J genes are TRBV6-5 and TRBJ2-5; D possibly corresponds to TRBD2 (6 bases). CDR3 length: 13 amino acids. V gave up 6 bases and J gave up 3 bases, with 11 bases separating them. Germline-derived CDR1 and CDR2 are MNHEY and SVGAGI.